Listed below are T cell receptor beta chains from one sample, sequenced in a study of beta chain features in type 1 diabetes. Sequencing was performed with immunoSEQ multiplex PCR; in TCRdb, only in-frame clones are kept and a portion is missing. The sample records over 500,000 clones, less than 20% being singletons. Sequencing was performed on naive CD4+ T cells from blood. These receptors originate from a man younger than 35 in good health. Each CDR3 is given with its conserved first and last residue. A D gene is named only where the DNA matches it firmly. Size is stated for part of the rows, as once, few or many counts, or as a class when the clone is expanded.

size,J,V,D,DNA,CDR3
few,TRBJ1-5,TRBV12-2,-,TGTGCAAGTCGCTTAGAGTGTTTGGAAAGCAATCAGCCCCAGCATTTT,CASRLECLESNQPQHF
-,TRBJ1-1,TRBV21-1,-,TGTGCCAGCCGACAGGACCGTTCGATGAACACTGAAGCTTTCTTT,CASRQDRSMNTEAFF
few,TRBJ1-6,TRBV7-9,TRBD1,TGTGCCAGCAGCTTAGGGACAGGGAGATTTTCACCCCTCCACTTT,CASSLGTGRFSPLHF
-,TRBJ2-7,TRBV7-6,TRBD1,TGTGCCAGCAGCTTAGGGACAGGGCTTCCCTACGAGCAGTACTTC,CASSLGTGLPYEQYF
-,TRBJ1-2,TRBV4-2,-,TGTGCCAGCAAGAACAGGGTGGGAGGATCGAGTGGTGGCTACACCTTC,CASKNRVGGSSGGYTF
few,TRBJ2-7,TRBV30,TRBD1,TGTGCCTGGAGCCGGGACAGGGCCTACGAGCAGTACTTC,CAWSRDRAYEQYF
-,TRBJ2-5,TRBV5-1,-,TGCGCCAGCAGCTTGTTTCGGGAGACCCAGTACTTC,CASSLFRETQYF
-,TRBJ2-7,TRBV5-6,-,TGTGCCAGCAGCCCCGGGACAAGGACCTACGAGCAGTACTTC,CASSPGTRTYEQYF
-,TRBJ1-2,TRBV7-2,-,TGTGCCAGCAGCTCGGCGGGGGGCTATGGCTACACCTTC,CASSSAGGYGYTF
-,TRBJ2-3,TRBV9,TRBD1,TGTGCCAGCAGCGTAGGCTTTGGTAAGGTAGGGGGCTGGAACACAGATACGCAGTATTTT,CASSVGFGKVGGWNTDTQYF
-,TRBJ2-2,TRBV14,TRBD2,TGTGCCAGCAGCCAAGAACGCCGGGGGGGCATTGAGAACACCGGGGAGCTGTTTTTT,CASSQERRGGIENTGELFF
few,TRBJ2-3,TRBV27,-,TGTGCCAGCACCCAAGGGGGACGCAGCACAGATACGCAGTATTTT,CASTQGGRSTDTQYF
-,TRBJ2-3,TRBV7-3,TRBD2,TGTGCCAGCAGCTTACGACTAGCGGCTAGCACAGATACGCAGTATTTT,CASSLRLAASTDTQYF
-,TRBJ1-5,TRBV30,-,TGTGCCTGGAGTCGGGATAGCAATCAGCCCCAGCATTTT,CAWSRDSNQPQHF
few,TRBJ2-2,TRBV14,-,TGTGCCAGCAGTCAAGGAATGTCGGCCGGGGAGCTGTTTTTT,CASSQGMSAGELFF
-,TRBJ2-1,TRBV27,-,TGTGCCAGCAGTTTCTTCCTAGCGATGGATGAGCAGTTCTTC,CASSFFLAMDEQFF
-,TRBJ1-4,TRBV2,-,TGTGCCAGCAGTGCCACGACAGTACCGAATGAAAAACTGTTTTTT,CASSATTVPNEKLFF
few,TRBJ2-7,TRBV2,-,TGTGCCAGCAGTGAGATAGAGGGCAGCTACTACGAGCAGTACTTC,CASSEIEGSYYEQYF
few,TRBJ1-3,TRBV4-3,-,TGCGCCAGCAGTGTCCAGGCCCGCTCTGGAAACACCATATATTTT,CASSVQARSGNTIYF
few,TRBJ2-3,TRBV7-2,TRBD1,TGTGCCAGCAGCTTCGCTCGACCAGGGGGAGATACGCAGTATTTT,CASSFARPGGDTQYF
few,TRBJ1-1,TRBV29-1,-,TGCAGCGTTGGCAGGGGAGAGAACACTGAAGCTTTCTTT,CSVGRGENTEAFF
few,TRBJ1-4,TRBV5-1,-,TGCGCCAGCAGCTTATCAGGGAAGAATGAAAAACTGTTTTTT,CASSLSGKNEKLFF
few,TRBJ2-1,TRBV9,TRBD2,TGTGCCAGCAGCGTAGTCCCGGGAGGGCCGTACAATGAGCAGTTCTTC,CASSVVPGGPYNEQFF
-,TRBJ2-6,TRBV7-9,TRBD1,TGTGCCAGCAGCCCCCGGACAGGGACCCTCGGGGCCAACGTCCTGACTTTC,CASSPRTGTLGANVLTF
few,TRBJ2-1,TRBV19,-,TGTGCCAGTAGGAAGGGGGGTCAAGTGAATGAGCAGTTCTTC,CASRKGGQVNEQFF
-,TRBJ2-3,TRBV4-2,TRBD2,TGTGCCAGCAGCCAGGGCCTAGCGGGGGGGCCGGGAGATACGCAGTATTTT,CASSQGLAGGPGDTQYF
few,TRBJ2-6,TRBV7-3,-,TGTGCCAGCAGCTTAAAACGGGATAGCTCTGGGGCCAACGTCCTGACTTTC,CASSLKRDSSGANVLTF
-,TRBJ1-1,TRBV6-5,-,TGTGCCAGCAGCTACCTTATTCGGGCGAACACTGAAGCTTTCTTT,CASSYLIRANTEAFF
-,TRBJ2-7,TRBV5-1,TRBD2,TGCGCCAGCAGCTTTAGCGGGGGCTACTCCTACGAGCAGTACTTC,CASSFSGGYSYEQYF
-,TRBJ2-6,TRBV9,TRBD1,TGTGCCAGCAGCGCCGACAGGGCTGATGGGGCCAACGTCCTGACTTTC,CASSADRADGANVLTF